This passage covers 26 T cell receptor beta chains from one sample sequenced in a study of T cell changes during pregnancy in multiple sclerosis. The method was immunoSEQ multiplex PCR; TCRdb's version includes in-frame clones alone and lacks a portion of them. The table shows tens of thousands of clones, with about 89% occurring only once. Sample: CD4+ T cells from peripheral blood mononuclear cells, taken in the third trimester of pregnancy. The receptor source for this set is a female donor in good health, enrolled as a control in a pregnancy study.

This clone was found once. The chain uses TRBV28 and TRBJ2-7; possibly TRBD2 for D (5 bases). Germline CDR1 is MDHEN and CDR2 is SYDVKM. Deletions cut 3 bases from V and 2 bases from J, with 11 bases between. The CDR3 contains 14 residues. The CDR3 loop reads CASSLERAPYEQYF. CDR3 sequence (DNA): TGTGCCAGCAGTTTGGAGAGGGCTCCCTACGAGCAGTACTTC. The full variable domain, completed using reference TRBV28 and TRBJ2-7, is DVKVTQSSRYLVKRTGEKVFLECVQDMDHENMFWYRQDPGLGLRLIYFSYDVKMKEKGDIPEGYSVSREKKERFSLILESASTNQTSMYLCASSLERAPYEQYFGPGTRLTVT.

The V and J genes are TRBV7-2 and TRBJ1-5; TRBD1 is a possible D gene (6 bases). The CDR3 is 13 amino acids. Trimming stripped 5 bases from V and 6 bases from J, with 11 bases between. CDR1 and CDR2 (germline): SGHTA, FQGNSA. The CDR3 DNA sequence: TGTGCCAGCAGCCGGGACACTGGTCAGCCCCAGCATTTT. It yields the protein CASSRDTGQPQHF.

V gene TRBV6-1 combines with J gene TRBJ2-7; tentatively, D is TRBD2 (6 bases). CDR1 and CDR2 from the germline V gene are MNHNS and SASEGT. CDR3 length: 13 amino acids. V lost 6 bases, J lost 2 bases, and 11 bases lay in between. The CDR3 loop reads CASREGPPYEQYF. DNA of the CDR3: TGTGCCAGCAGGGAGGGACCCCCCTACGAGCAGTACTTC.

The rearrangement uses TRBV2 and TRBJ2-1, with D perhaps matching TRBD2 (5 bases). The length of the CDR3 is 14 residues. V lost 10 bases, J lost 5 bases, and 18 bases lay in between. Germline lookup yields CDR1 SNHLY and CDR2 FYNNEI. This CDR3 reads CATSLGALNNEQFF. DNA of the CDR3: TGTGCCACTTCACTAGGAGCGCTAAACAATGAGCAGTTCTTC.

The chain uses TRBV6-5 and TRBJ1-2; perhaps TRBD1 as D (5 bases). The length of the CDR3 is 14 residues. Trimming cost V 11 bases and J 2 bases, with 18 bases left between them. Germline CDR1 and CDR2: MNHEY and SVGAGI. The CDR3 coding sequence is TGTGCCGTCCGGGGGACGGGTCTAAACTATGGCTACACCTTC. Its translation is CAVRGTGLNYGYTF.

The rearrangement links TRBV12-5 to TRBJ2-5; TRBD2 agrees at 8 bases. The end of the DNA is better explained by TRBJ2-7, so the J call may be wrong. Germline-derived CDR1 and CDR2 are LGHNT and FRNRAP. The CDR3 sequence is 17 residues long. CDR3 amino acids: CASGLKAGVAPFNEQYF. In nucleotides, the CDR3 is TGTGCTAGTGGTTTAAAAGCGGGAGTCGCCCCCTTCAACGAGCAGTACTTC.

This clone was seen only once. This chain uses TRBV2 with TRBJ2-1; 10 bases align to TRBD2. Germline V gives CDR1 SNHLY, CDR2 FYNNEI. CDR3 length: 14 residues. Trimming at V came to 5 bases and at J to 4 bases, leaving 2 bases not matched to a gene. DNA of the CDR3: TGTGCCAGCAGTAGCGGGGGGGCTTACAATGAGCAGTTCTTC. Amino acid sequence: CASSSGGAYNEQFF.

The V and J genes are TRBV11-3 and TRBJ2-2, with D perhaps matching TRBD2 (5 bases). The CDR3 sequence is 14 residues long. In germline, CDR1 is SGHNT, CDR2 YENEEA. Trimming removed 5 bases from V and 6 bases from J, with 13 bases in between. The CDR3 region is CASSAGQSAGELFF. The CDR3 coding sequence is TGTGCCAGCAGCGCGGGCCAGAGCGCCGGGGAGCTGTTTTTT.

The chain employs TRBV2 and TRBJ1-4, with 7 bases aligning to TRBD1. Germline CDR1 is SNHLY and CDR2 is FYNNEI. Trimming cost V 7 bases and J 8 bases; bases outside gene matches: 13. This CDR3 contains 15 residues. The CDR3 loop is CASTRGRTDNEKLFF. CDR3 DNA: TGTGCCAGCACAAGGGGGCGGACAGACAACGAAAAACTGTTTTTT.

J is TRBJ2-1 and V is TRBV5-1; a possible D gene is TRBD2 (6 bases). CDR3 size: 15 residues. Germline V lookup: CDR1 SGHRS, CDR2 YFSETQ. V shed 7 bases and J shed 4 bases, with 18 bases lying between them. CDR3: CASRERPGLYNEQFF. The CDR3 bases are TGCGCCAGCCGTGAACGCCCGGGACTTTACAATGAGCAGTTCTTC.

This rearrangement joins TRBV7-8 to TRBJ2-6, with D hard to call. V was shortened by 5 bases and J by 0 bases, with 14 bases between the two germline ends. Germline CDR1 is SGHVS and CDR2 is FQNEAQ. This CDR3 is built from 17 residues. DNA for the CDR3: TGTGCCAGCAGCCCTAGGCCCCTCGGCTCTGGGGCCAACGTCCTGACTTTC. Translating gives CASSPRPLGSGANVLTF. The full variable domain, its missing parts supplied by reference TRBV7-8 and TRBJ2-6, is GAGVSQSPRYKVAKRGQDVALRCDPISGHVSLFWYQQALGQGPEFLTYFQNEAQLDKSGLPSDRFFAERPEGSVSTLKIQRTQQEDSAVYLCASSPRPLGSGANVLTFGAGSRLTVL.

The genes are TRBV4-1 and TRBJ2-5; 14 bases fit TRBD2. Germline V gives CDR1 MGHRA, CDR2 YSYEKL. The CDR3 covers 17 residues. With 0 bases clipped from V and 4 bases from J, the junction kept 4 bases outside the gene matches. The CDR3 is CASSQDSGTSGGETQYF. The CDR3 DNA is TGCGCCAGCAGCCAAGACTCCGGGACTAGCGGGGGAGAGACCCAGTACTTC.

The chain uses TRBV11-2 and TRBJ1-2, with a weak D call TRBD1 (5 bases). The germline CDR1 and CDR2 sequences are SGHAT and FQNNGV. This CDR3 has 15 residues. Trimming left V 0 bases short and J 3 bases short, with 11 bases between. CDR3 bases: TGTGCCAGCAGCTTAGATGGGCTGGGGCACTATGGCTACACCTTC. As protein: CASSLDGLGHYGYTF.

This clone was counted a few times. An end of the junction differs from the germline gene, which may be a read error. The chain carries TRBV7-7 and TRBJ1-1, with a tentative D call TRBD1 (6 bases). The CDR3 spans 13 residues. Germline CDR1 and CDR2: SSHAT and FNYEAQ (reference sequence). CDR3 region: CASSRQENTEAFF. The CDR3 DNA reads TGTGCTAGCAGCCGACAGGAGAACACTGAAGCTTTCTTT.

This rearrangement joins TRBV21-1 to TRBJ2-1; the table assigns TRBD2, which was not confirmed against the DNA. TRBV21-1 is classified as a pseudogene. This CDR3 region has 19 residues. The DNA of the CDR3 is TGTGCCAGCAGCAAAGAGAACCCGGGACTAGCGGGAGTATCAAATGAGCAGTTCTTC. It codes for CASSKENPGLAGVSNEQFF.

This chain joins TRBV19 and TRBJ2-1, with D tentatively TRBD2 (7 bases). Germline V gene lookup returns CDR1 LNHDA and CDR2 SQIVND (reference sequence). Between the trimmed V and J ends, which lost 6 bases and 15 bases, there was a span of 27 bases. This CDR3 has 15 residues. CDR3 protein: CASRPREGGLPGLFF. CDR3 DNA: TGTGCCAGTAGACCTAGGGAGGGGGGGCTCCCCGGGCTGTTCTTC.

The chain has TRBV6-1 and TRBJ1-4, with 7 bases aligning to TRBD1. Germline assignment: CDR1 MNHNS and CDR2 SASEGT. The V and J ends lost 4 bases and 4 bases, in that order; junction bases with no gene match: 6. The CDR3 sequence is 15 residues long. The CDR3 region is CASSGRRQGNEKLFF. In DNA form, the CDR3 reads TGTGCCAGCAGTGGGCGAAGACAGGGTAATGAAAAACTGTTTTTT.

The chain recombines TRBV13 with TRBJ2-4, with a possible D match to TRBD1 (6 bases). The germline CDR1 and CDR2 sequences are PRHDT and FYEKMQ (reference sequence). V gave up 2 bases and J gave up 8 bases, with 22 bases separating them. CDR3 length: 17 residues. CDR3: CASSLYNGGPARDIQYF. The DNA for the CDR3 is TGTGCCAGCAGCTTATATAATGGGGGCCCCGCGCGGGACATTCAGTACTTC.

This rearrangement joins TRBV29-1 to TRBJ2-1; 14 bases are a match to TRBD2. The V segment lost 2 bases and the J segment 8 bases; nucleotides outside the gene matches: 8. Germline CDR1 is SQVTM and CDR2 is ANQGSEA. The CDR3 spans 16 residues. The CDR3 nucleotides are TGCAGCGTTGAAAAGCTGTCGACTAGCGGGAGGGATGAGCAGTTCTTC. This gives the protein CSVEKLSTSGRDEQFF.

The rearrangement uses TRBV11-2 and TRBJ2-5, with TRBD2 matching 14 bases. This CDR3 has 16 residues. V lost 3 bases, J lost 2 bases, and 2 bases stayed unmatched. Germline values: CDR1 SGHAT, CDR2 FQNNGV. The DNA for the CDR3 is TGTGCCAGCAGCTTCAGACTAGCGGGGGGGCAAGAGACCCAGTACTTC. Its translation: CASSFRLAGGQETQYF. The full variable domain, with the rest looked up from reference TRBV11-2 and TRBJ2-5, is EAGVAQSPRYKIIEKRQSVAFWCNPISGHATLYWYQQILGQGPKLLIQFQNNGVVDDSQLPKDRFSAERLKGVDSTLKIQPAKLEDSAVYLCASSFRLAGGQETQYFGPGTRLLVL.

CDR3 sequence: CASSPSGGETQYF. The DNA of the CDR3 is TGTGCCAGCAGCCCAAGTGGGGGGGAGACCCAGTACTTC. The gene calls are TRBV7-2 and TRBJ2-5, with D possibly being TRBD2 (6 bases). CDR3 length: 13 residues. Trimming removed 5 bases from V and 5 bases from J, with 12 bases in between. Germline values: CDR1 SGHTA, CDR2 FQGNSA.

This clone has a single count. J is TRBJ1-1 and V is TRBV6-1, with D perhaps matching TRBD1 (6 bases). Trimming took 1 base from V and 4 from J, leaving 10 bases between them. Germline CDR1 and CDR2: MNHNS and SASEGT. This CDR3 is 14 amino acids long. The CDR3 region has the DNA TGTGCCAGCAGTGAAGAAGGGGGGGTCACTGAAGCTTTCTTT. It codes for CASSEEGGVTEAFF.

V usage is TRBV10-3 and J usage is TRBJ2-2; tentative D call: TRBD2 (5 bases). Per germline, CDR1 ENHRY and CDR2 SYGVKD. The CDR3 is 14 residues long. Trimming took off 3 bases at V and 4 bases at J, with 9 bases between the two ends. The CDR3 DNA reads TGTGCCATCAGTGAATCGGGAATCACCGGGGAGCTGTTTTTT. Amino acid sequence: CAISESGITGELFF.

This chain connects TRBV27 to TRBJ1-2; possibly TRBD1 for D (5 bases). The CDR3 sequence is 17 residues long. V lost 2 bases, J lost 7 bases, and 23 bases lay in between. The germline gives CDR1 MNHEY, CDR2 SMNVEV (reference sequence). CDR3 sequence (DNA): TGTGCCAGCAGTTTAGACTCCTCAGGGCGGGGGACGGGTGGCTACACCTTC. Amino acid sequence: CASSLDSSGRGTGGYTF.

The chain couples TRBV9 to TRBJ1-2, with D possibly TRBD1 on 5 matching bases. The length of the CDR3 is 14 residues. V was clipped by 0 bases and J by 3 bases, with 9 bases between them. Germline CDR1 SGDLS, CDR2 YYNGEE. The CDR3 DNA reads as TGTGCCAGCAGCGTAGTCGGGGGGGACTATGGCTACACCTTC. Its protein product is CASSVVGGDYGYTF.

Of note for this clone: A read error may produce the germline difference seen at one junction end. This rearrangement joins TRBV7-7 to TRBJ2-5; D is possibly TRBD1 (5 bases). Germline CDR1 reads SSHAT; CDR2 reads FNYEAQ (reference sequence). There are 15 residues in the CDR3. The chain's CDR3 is CASSLEKAGIETQYF. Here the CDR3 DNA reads TGTGCTAGCAGCTTAGAGAAGGCAGGGATAGAGACCCAGTACTTC.